This T cell receptor beta chain was profiled in a study of cytomegalovirus exposure and HLA in healthy donors. As regards this clone: Its target is not known.

General study results and limits: 150 or so TCR beta chains were listed as cytomegalovirus-associated.

Healthy bone marrow donors formed the donor group. Use of 60 Vbeta and 13 Jbeta primers characterized the PCR. TCRdb's copy holds only in-frame clones and misses some; the assay was immunoSEQ multiplex PCR. The sample includes tens of thousands of clones, around three quarters of them seen just once. This CDR3 contains 13 residues. The ends were cut back, 5 bases at V and 5 bases at J, with 12 bases in the middle. Germline values: CDR1 MNHEY, CDR2 SMNVEV (reference sequence). Sequencing input: PBMCs. This chain connects TRBV27 to TRBJ2-5; perhaps TRBD2 as D (6 bases). The clonotype comes from a woman aged 25 to 39 in good health and CMV-seronegative. CDR3 DNA sequence: TGTGCCAGCAGTCTGGGGGGAGCGGAGACCCAGTACTTC. Translating it yields CASSLGGAETQYF.